These 18 T cell receptor beta chains originate from one sample sequenced in a study of cytomegalovirus exposure and HLA in healthy donors. The PCR employed 60 Vbeta primers together with 13 Jbeta primers. Sequencing was performed with immunoSEQ multiplex PCR; in TCRdb, only in-frame clones are kept and a portion is missing. The sample lists under 150,000 clones, roughly 79% occurring once. The sample was PBMCs. These receptor sequences come from a boy aged 2 to 9 in good health and CMV-seronegative.

The gene calls are TRBV27 and TRBJ2-1; D possibly corresponds to TRBD2 (5 bases). Looked up from germline, CDR1 is MNHEY and CDR2 is SMNVEV (reference sequence). The CDR3 sequence is 16 residues long. V lost 2 bases, J lost 8 bases, and 19 bases lay in between. CDR3 nucleotide sequence: TGTGCCAGCAGTTTAATTTCTCTGCGGACTCAGGATGAGCAGTTCTTC. This encodes CASSLISLRTQDEQFF.

This clone appeared a single time. The chain combines TRBV4-3 with TRBJ2-7, with 10 positions matching TRBD1. V trimming: 1 base; J trimming: 2 bases; junction bases outside the gene matches: 2. There are 15 residues in the CDR3. CDR1 and CDR2 from the germline V gene are LGHNA and YSLEER. The CDR3 reads CASSQGQGAPYEQYF. The CDR3 nucleotides read TGCGCCAGCAGCCAAGGACAGGGGGCCCCCTACGAGCAGTACTTC.

The CDR3 sequence is CASSPDGTGGRVRTQYF. CDR3 DNA sequence: TGTGCCAGCTCACCGGACGGGACAGGGGGCCGGGTGAGGACGCAGTATTTT. The chain employs TRBV18 and TRBJ2-3, with 12 bases matching TRBD1. Losses at the gene ends were 3 bases for V and 9 bases for J; bases not matched to a gene: 13. Germline V gene data show CDR1 as KGHSH and CDR2 as LQKENI. The CDR3 length is 17 residues.

V and J are TRBV9 and TRBJ2-2; the D gene is possibly TRBD2 (5 bases). Germline V lookup: CDR1 SGDLS, CDR2 YYNGEE. V was trimmed by 7 bases and J by 5 bases, leaving 15 bases between them. This CDR3 is built from 14 residues. The CDR3, as DNA: TGTGCCAGCCAGCGCCAGAGAGGGACCGGGGAGCTGTTTTTT. Amino acids: CASQRQRGTGELFF.

This rearrangement joins TRBV6-1 to TRBJ2-1; 8 bases are shared with TRBD2. V lost 7 bases, J lost 4 bases, and 6 bases stayed unmatched. The germline gives CDR1 MNHNS, CDR2 SASEGT. The CDR3 is 14 amino acids. The CDR3 here is CASIGLADYNEQFF. DNA of the CDR3: TGTGCCAGCATCGGACTAGCAGATTACAATGAGCAGTTCTTC.

The chain's CDR3 is CASGKQGMGADTQYF. Here the CDR3 DNA reads TGTGCCAGCGGAAAACAGGGGATGGGGGCAGATACGCAGTATTTT. The rearrangement joins TRBV6-1 to TRBJ2-3; 7 nucleotides line up with TRBD1. V was pared by 8 bases and J by 4 bases, with 12 bases of the junction left unmatched. Germline V gene lookup returns CDR1 MNHNS and CDR2 SASEGT. This CDR3 contains 15 residues.

This CDR3 reads CAISELDRNTEAFF. As DNA, the CDR3 is TGTGCCATCAGTGAGCTGGACAGAAACACTGAAGCTTTCTTT. The chain recombines TRBV10-3 with TRBJ1-1; perhaps TRBD1 as D (6 bases). Germline values: CDR1 ENHRY, CDR2 SYGVKD. V lost 2 bases, J lost 2 bases, and 9 bases lay in between. The CDR3 length is 14 residues.

The V call is TRBV18, the J call TRBJ1-2; D not certain. V shed 4 bases and J shed 0 bases, with 15 bases lying between them. The CDR3 is made up of 16 amino acids. Germline values: CDR1 KGHSH, CDR2 LQKENI. The CDR3 region is CASSLTTETANYGYTF. The CDR3 DNA is TGTGCCAGCTCACTTACCACGGAGACGGCTAACTATGGCTACACCTTC.

The V gene is TRBV9, the J gene TRBJ2-7; 11 nucleotides align to TRBD1. The V gene end was trimmed by 5 bases and the J gene end by 2 bases; junction bases not matched to a gene: 15. The length of the CDR3 is 18 residues. Germline V gene lookup returns CDR1 SGDLS and CDR2 YYNGEE. The CDR3 region is CASSPKGTGGLGTYEQYV. CDR3 nucleotide sequence: TGTGCCAGCAGTCCCAAGGGGACAGGGGGGCTCGGAACCTACGAGCAGTACGTC.

The chain combines TRBV27 with TRBJ2-5; tentatively, D is TRBD2 (5 bases). CDR3 length: 15 residues. The germline V and J ends were trimmed by 5 bases and 3 bases, with 16 bases remaining between them. Germline V lookup: CDR1 MNHEY, CDR2 SMNVEV (reference sequence). The CDR3 region has the DNA TGTGCCAGCAGTGGGCCCGGGCTGGGAGAAGAGACCCAGTACTTC. Protein: CASSGPGLGEETQYF.

This chain links TRBV30 with TRBJ2-3; 7 nucleotides line up with TRBD1. With V trimmed by 3 bases and J by 2 bases, 5 bases remained unmatched. The CDR3 runs 14 residues. Germline CDR1 GTSNPN, CDR2 SVGIG (reference sequence). The CDR3 reads CAWRTGKVTDTQYF. The DNA of the CDR3 is TGTGCCTGGAGGACAGGGAAGGTCACAGATACGCAGTATTTT.

This sequence joins TRBV29-1 and TRBJ2-3, with a possible D match to TRBD1 (7 bases). Between the trimmed V and J ends, which lost 5 bases and 15 bases, there was a span of 24 bases. Looked up from germline, CDR1 is SQVTM and CDR2 is ANQGSEA. This CDR3 has 13 amino acids. CDR3 sequence reads: CSVRDREADTPYF. The DNA for the CDR3 is TGCAGCGTTCGAGACAGGGAGGCAGATACGCCCTATTTT.

The CDR3 DNA follows: TGTGCCTCCCGAGGTACTAACTATGGCTACACCTTC. This sequence encodes CASRGTNYGYTF. The chain links TRBV27 to TRBJ1-2; no firm D call. This CDR3 comprises 12 residues. CDR1 is MNHEY, CDR2 SMNVEV, per germline (reference sequence). Trimming pared 11 bases from V and 0 bases from J, leaving 10 bases between.

V gene TRBV6-1 combines with J gene TRBJ2-3, with 10 bases matching TRBD1. This CDR3 has 17 residues. The germline CDR1 and CDR2 sequences are MNHNS and SASEGT. V was clipped by 4 bases and J by 3 bases; unmatched bases: 10. CDR3 in DNA: TGTGCCAGCAGTGCCTCTCGGGGACAGGGGCTAACAGATACGCAGTATTTT. Translating it yields CASSASRGQGLTDTQYF.

The sample holds a few counts of this clone. The gene calls are TRBV7-2 and TRBJ1-3; 11 positions agree with TRBD1. This CDR3 is built from 18 residues. V lost 3 bases and J lost 4; bases outside the gene matches: 11. The germline V gene encodes CDR1 SGHTA and CDR2 FQGNSA. The CDR3 nucleotides read TGTGCCAGCAGCTTTAGGACAGGGGGCCCGCGGTCCGGAAACACCATATATTTT. It yields the protein CASSFRTGGPRSGNTIYF.

This chain links TRBV30 with TRBJ1-2; 8 positions agree with TRBD1. The V and J ends lost 7 bases and 3 bases, in that order; junction bases with no gene match: 13. Germline-derived CDR1 and CDR2 are GTSNPN and SVGIG (reference sequence). This CDR3 spans 15 amino acids. The CDR3: CAFYSTGAFYYGYTF. The DNA of the CDR3 is TGTGCCTTCTATTCGACAGGGGCCTTCTACTATGGCTACACCTTC. Full variable domain (rest looked up from reference TRBV30 and TRBJ1-2): SQTIHQWPATLVQPVGSPLSLECTVEGTSNPNLYWYRQAAGRGLQLLFYSVGIGQISSEVPQNLSASRPQDRQFILSSKKLLLSDSGFYLCAFYSTGAFYYGYTFGSGTRLTVV.

The CDR3 protein is CASSLVHSSTDTQYF. The CDR3 DNA reads as TGCGCCAGCAGCTTGGTACATAGCTCCACAGATACGCAGTATTTT. The V gene is TRBV5-1, the J gene TRBJ2-3, with no clear D. CDR1 is SGHRS and CDR2 is YFSETQ in the germline V gene. The CDR3 has 15 residues. V lost 0 bases and J 2 bases, leaving 10 bases between the germline ends.

The V and J genes are TRBV5-1 and TRBJ2-2, with a weak D call TRBD1 (6 bases). Trimming shortened V by 4 bases and J by 7 bases, and 17 bases separated the two germline ends. The CDR3 runs to 15 residues. Germline CDR1 SGHRS, CDR2 YFSETQ. The CDR3 is CASSLQGTNGGELFF. In nucleotides, the CDR3 is TGCGCCAGCAGCCTACAGGGTACGAACGGCGGGGAGCTGTTTTTT.